Included here is one T cell receptor (beta chain) sequence, with context. Its matching antigen is unknown. The source of the sample is a study of T cell responses to AZD1222 COVID-19 vaccine. Broader study findings: Donors, mostly white British, included more females; clonal diversity was possibly underestimated. Seropositive AZD1222 recipients at baseline numbered only five to seven.

TCRdb keeps only in-frame clones here, not all; method: immunoSEQ multiplex PCR. Found here are roughly 72,000 clones, 88% of them singletons; the top ten hold roughly 10%. CDR3 size: 12 residues. The V end was cut by 3 bases, the J end by 5 bases, with 9 bases between. Germline V gene sequence: CDR1 SGHRS, CDR2 YFSETQ. Sample: peripheral blood, taken 28 days after the second dose of the MenACWY control vaccine. This clonotype was sampled from an adult who received the MenACWY meningococcal vaccine as a control. This chain connects TRBV5-1 to TRBJ2-7; possible D gene TRBD1, 6 bases. CDR3 region: CASSSYRDEQYF. The CDR3 nucleotides are TGCGCCAGCAGCTCCTACAGGGACGAGCAGTACTTC.